A single sample gave rise to the 4 T cell receptor beta chains below, sequenced in a study of T cell repertoires in cytomegalovirus infection. TCRdb reanalysed the reads using MiXCR and keeps one entry per CDR3 protein. The profile shows approximately 500,000 distinct CDR3 sequences, about 11% of them singletons. Sequencing was performed on PBMCs. Source of these receptors: a human donor in good health (CMV status not recorded). Some clones in this sample may be carry-over from other donors' samples.

This clonotype turned up a few times. The V call is TRBV20-1, the J call TRBJ1-6; 7 nucleotides align to TRBD1. The CDR3 length is 15 residues. Unmatched junction bases numbered 5, after V lost 6 bases and J lost 0 bases. Germline CDR1 and CDR2: DFQATT and SNEGSKA (reference sequence). CDR3 bases: TGCAGTGCCACGACAGGGAGCTCCTATAATTCACCCCTCCACTTT. Its translation is CSATTGSSYNSPLHF.

In this sample, this clonotype turned up a few times. J is TRBJ2-7 and V is TRBV5-1, with 8 bases identical to TRBD1. J lost 3 bases, V lost 4 bases, and 12 bases had no gene match. The germline V gene has CDR1 SGHRS and CDR2 YFSETQ. The length of the CDR3 is 16 residues. Here the CDR3 reads CASSPPIRGRVYEQYF. CDR3 in DNA: TGCGCCAGCAGCCCGCCGATCAGGGGGCGAGTCTACGAGCAGTACTTC.

The V and J genes are TRBV4-2 and TRBJ2-7; 8 positions match TRBD1. Germline V gene sequence: CDR1 LGHNA, CDR2 YNFKEQ. This CDR3 spans 14 amino acids. Trimming cost V 1 base and J 3 bases; bases outside gene matches: 2. The CDR3 nucleotides are TGTGCCAGCAGCCAAGCTGACAGGGGCTACGAGCAGTACTTC. This sequence encodes CASSQADRGYEQYF.

Ten or more counts support this clonotype. This rearrangement joins TRBV14 to TRBJ1-1; 9 positions agree with TRBD1. This CDR3 comprises 14 residues. CDR1 and CDR2 from the germline V gene are SGHDN and FVKESK. V was clipped by 4 bases and J by 10 bases; unmatched bases: 10. CDR3 in amino acids: CASSRVRDRDSAFF. The CDR3 nucleotides are TGTGCCAGCAGCCGGGTCCGGGACAGGGATTCAGCTTTCTTT. Looking up the rest from reference TRBV14 and TRBJ1-1 gives the full variable domain: EAGVTQFPSHSVIEKGQTVTLRCDPISGHDNLYWYRRVMGKEIKFLLHFVKESKQDESGMPNNRFLAERTGGTYSTLKVQPAELEDSGVYFCASSRVRDRDSAFFGQGTRLTVV.